This record covers a single T cell receptor (beta chain). Its antigen is currently unknown. The record originates from a study of T cells expressing NK-cell markers. Study context: The study drew TCR beta repertoires from sorted CD3+CD56+NKG2C+, CD3+CD56+NKG2C- and CD3+CD56-NKG2C+ T cells.

This CDR3 is 13 amino acids long. In germline, CDR1 is SGHRS, CDR2 YFSETQ. TCRdb reprocessed the 5' RACE reads; each CDR3 protein has one entry and no DNA is given. In all, the sample yields around 100,000 distinct CDR3 sequences. The study's findings and limits: Of the CD8+ T cell pool in about six donors, roughly 1.0-8% was accounted for by dominant NKG2C+ clonotypes.

The sequenced material came from blood T cells: a sorted CD56 or NKG2C T cell subset, CD4+ or CD8+ T cells, or bulk PBMC T cells (not recorded which). This TCR came from a woman between 18 and 70 years old in good health. The chain carries TRBV5-1 and TRBJ1-1; TCRdb's D gene call, TRBD1, goes unchecked for lack of DNA. CDR3 loop: CASSLTGVTEAFF.